This T cell receptor (beta chain) is drawn from a study of blood T cell repertoires in COVID-19. Across the study: Donors in the United States, Italy and Spain gave samples during acute or convalescent COVID-19.

The ends were cut back, 1 base at V and 3 bases at J, with 12 bases in the middle. The CDR3 consists of 15 residues. Germline CDR1 and CDR2: LGHNA and YNFKEQ. In the study's own analysis: Quantification of nucleated cells was approximated via reference gene primer amplification. Clones were sequenced by immunoSEQ multiplex PCR, and TCRdb holds only the in-frame ones, with some missing. The DNA gave D and trimming, while V, J and clone size come from that table. The sample yields some 93,000 clones, just under 85% seen once. The rearrangement links TRBV4-2 to TRBJ1-2, with a possible D match to TRBD1 (5 bases). The sample comprised peripheral blood. This TCR came from a man aged 70-80 years with acute or convalescent COVID-19. CDR3 amino acids: CASSQVQVLDYGYTF. For the CDR3, the DNA is TGTGCCAGCAGCCAAGTACAGGTGTTGGACTATGGCTACACCTTC.